The TCR beta chain under discussion was sequenced for a study of OX40 agonist ivuxolimab in advanced cancers. Study in general: Ivuxolimab, an antibody that agonizes OX40 (CD134), was administered to the patients. General study findings and limits: In the 0.1 to 3.0 mg/kg range, CD4+ and CD8+ blood T cells had expanded clonally by week 6.

Samples were taken at baseline and on day 1 of cycles 4 and 7. The CDR3 loop spans 14 amino acids. Germline CDR1 is SGHAT and CDR2 is FQNNGV. V shed 8 bases and J shed 7 bases, with 20 bases lying between them. The table came from immunoSEQ multiplex PCR; TCRdb's copy has only in-frame clones and leaves some out. Altogether tens of thousands of clones are present, around 90% being singletons, with the ten largest covering under 3.5%. Concerning this clone: Its antigen is not known.

The sequenced sample was CD4+ or CD8+ T cells sorted from blood, obtained in a trial of the OX40 agonist ivuxolimab. The chain combines TRBV11-2 with TRBJ1-2; weak D call: TRBD1 (6 bases). The origin of this receptor is an adult with an advanced solid tumor such as melanoma, head and neck, liver or kidney cancer. CDR3 loop: CASSREGDLAGYTF. CDR3 sequence (DNA): TGTGCCAGCTCCCGGGAGGGGGACTTGGCTGGCTACACCTTC.